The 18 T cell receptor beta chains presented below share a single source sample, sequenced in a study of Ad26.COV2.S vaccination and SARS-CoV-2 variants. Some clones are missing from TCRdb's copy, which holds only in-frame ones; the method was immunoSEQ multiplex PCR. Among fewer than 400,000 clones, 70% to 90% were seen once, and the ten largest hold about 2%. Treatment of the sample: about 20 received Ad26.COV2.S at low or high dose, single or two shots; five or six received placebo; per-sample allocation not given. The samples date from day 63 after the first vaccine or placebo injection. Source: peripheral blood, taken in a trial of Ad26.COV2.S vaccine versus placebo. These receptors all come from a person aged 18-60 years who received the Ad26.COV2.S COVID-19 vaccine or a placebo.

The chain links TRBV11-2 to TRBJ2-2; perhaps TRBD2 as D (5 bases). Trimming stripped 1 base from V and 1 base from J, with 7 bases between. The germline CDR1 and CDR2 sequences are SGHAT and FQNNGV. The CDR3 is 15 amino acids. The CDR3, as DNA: TGTGCCAGCAGCTTAGGGACTTTGAACACCGGGGAGCTGTTTTTT. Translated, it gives CASSLGTLNTGELFF.

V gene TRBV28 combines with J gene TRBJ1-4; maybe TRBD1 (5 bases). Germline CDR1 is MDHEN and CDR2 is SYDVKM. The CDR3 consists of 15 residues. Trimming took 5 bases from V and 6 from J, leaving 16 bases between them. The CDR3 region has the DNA TGTGCCAGCAGTCCGCGAGGCAGGGTCGATGAAAAACTGTTTTTT. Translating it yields CASSPRGRVDEKLFF.

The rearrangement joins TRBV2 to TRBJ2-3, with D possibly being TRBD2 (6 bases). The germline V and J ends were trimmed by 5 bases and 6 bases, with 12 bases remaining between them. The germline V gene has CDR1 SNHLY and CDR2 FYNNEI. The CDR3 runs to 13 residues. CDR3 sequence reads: CASSRGRGDTQYF. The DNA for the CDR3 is TGTGCCAGCAGTCGAGGCCGGGGGGATACGCAGTATTTT.

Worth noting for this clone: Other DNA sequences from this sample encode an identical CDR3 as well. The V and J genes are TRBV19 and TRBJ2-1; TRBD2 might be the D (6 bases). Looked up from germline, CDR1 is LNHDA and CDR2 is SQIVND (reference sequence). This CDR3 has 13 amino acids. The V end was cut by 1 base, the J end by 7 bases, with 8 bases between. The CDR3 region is CASSIGAGNEQFF. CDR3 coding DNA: TGTGCCAGTAGTATAGGAGCGGGTAATGAGCAGTTCTTC.

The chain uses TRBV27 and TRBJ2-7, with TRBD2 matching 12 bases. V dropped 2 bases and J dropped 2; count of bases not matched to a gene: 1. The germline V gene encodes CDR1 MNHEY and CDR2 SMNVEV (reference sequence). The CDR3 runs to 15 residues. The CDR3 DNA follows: TGTGCCAGCAGTTTACTAGCGGGAGGGACCTACGAGCAGTACTTC. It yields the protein CASSLLAGGTYEQYF.

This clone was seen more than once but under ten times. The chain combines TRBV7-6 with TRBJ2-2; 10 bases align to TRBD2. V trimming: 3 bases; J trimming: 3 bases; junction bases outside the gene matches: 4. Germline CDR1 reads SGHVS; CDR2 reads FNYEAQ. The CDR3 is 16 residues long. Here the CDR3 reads CASSFGLAAYTGELFF. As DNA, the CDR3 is TGTGCCAGCAGCTTCGGACTAGCGGCGTACACCGGGGAGCTGTTTTTT. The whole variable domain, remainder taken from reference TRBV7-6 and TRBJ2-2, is GAGVSQSPRYKVTKRGQDVALRCDPISGHVSLYWYRQALGQGPEFLTYFNYEAQQDKSGLPNDRFSAERPEGSISTLTIQRTEQRDSAMYRCASSFGLAAYTGELFFGEGSRLTVL.

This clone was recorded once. CDR3 DNA sequence: TGTGCCAGCAGTGTGGCGCTCGACAACGGGGGCACTGAAGCTTTCTTT. This gives the protein CASSVALDNGGTEAFF. The V gene is TRBV2, the J gene TRBJ1-1; possible D gene TRBD1, 5 bases. Trimming cost V 4 bases and J 4 bases, with 19 bases left between them. CDR1 SNHLY and CDR2 FYNNEI come from the germline V gene. The length of the CDR3 is 16 residues. The whole variable domain, remainder taken from reference TRBV2 and TRBJ1-1, is EPEVTQTPSHQVTQMGQEVILRCVPISNHLYFYWYRQILGQKVEFLVSFYNNEISEKSEIFDDQFSVERPDGSNFTLKIRSTKLEDSAMYFCASSVALDNGGTEAFFGQGTRLTVV.

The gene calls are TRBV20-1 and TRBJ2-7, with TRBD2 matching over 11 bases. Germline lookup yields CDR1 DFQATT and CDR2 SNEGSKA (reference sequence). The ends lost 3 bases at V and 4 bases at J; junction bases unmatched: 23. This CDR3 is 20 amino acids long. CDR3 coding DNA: TGCAGTGCTAGTGATTACACTCCGGTCCGAGGACTAGCGGGTTCATACGAGCAGTACTTC. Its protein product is CSASDYTPVRGLAGSYEQYF.

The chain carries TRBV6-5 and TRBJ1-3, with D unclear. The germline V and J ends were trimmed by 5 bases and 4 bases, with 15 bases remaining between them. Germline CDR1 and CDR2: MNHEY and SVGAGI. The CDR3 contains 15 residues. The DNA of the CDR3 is TGTGCCAGCAGTCCGAGGAAAGCGCCCGGAAACACCATATATTTT. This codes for CASSPRKAPGNTIYF.

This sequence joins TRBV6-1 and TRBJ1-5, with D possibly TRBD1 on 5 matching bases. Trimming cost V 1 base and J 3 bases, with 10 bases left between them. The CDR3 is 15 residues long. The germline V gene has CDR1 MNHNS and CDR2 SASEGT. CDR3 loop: CASSEVDSYNQPQHF. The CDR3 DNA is TGTGCCAGCAGTGAAGTTGACAGCTACAATCAGCCCCAGCATTTT.

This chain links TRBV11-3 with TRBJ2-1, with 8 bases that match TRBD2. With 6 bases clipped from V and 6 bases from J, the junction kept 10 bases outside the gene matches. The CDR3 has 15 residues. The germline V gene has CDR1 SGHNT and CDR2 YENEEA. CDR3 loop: CASRRMASGSNEQFF. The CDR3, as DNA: TGTGCCAGCAGGAGGATGGCTAGCGGGTCCAATGAGCAGTTCTTC. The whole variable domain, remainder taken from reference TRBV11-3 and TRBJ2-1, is EAGVVQSPRYKIIEKKQPVAFWCNPISGHNTLYWYLQNLGQGPELLIRYENEEAVDDSQLPKDRFSAERLKGVDSTLKIQPAELGDSAVYLCASRRMASGSNEQFFGPGTRLTVL.

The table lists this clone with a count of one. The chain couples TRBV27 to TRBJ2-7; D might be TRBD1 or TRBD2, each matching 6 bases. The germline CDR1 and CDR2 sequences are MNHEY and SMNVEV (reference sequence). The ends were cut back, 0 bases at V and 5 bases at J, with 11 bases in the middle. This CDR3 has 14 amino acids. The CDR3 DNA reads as TGTGCCAGCAGTTTATCCCGGGGGCGGGACGAGCAGTACTTC. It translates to CASSLSRGRDEQYF.

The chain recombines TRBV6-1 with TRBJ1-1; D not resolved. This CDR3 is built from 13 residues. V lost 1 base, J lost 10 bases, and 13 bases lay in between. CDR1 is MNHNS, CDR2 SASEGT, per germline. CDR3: CASSEEMGGGAFF. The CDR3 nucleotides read TGTGCCAGCAGTGAAGAAATGGGAGGTGGAGCTTTCTTT.

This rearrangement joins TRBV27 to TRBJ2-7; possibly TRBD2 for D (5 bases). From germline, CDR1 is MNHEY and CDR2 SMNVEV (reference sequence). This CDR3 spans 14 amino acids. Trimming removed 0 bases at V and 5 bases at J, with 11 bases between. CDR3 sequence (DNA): TGTGCCAGCAGTTTATCGTCGGGGATTGACGAGCAGTACTTC. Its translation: CASSLSSGIDEQYF.

The CDR3 nucleotides read TGCGCCAGCAGCTCCGGACTAGCGGAGCCTTCTTACAATGAGCAGTTCTTC. Residues: CASSSGLAEPSYNEQFF. V and J are TRBV5-1 and TRBJ2-1; TRBD2 agrees at 10 bases. Germline-derived CDR1 and CDR2 are SGHRS and YFSETQ. Trimming removed 3 bases from V and 4 bases from J; junction bases left unmatched: 10. The CDR3 is 17 amino acids.

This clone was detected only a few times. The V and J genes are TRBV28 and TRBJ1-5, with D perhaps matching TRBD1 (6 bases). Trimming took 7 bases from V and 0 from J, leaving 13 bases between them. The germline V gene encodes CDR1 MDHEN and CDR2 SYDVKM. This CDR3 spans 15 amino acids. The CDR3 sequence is CASMAGELSNQPQHF. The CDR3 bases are TGTGCCAGCATGGCAGGGGAGCTTAGCAATCAGCCCCAGCATTTT. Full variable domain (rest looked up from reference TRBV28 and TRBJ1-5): DVKVTQSSRYLVKRTGEKVFLECVQDMDHENMFWYRQDPGLGLRLIYFSYDVKMKEKGDIPEGYSVSREKKERFSLILESASTNQTSMYLCASMAGELSNQPQHFGDGTRLSIL.

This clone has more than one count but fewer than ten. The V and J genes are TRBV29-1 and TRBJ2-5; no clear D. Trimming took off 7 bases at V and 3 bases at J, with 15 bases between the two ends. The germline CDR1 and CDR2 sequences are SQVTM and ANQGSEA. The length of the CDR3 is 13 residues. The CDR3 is CSAARQHKETQYF. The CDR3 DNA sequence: TGCAGCGCTGCGAGGCAGCACAAAGAGACCCAGTACTTC.

The CDR3 region has the DNA TGCGCCAGCAGCTTGTACGACCCTACGGGGGAGCAGTACTTC. As protein: CASSLYDPTGEQYF. The chain joins TRBV5-1 to TRBJ2-7, with D possibly TRBD2 on 5 matching bases. The CDR3 totals 14 residues. Trimming stripped 1 base from V and 7 bases from J, with 15 bases between. Germline CDR1 and CDR2: SGHRS and YFSETQ.